In this sample, the clone carrying this T cell receptor (beta chain) turned up a few times. The antigen is undetermined. Sequencing targeted expressed TCRB transcripts, as all isolated RNA had been reverse transcribed. Sequencing used immunoSEQ multiplex PCR; TCRdb keeps in-frame clones, though not all of them. The sample shows a few hundred thousand clones, more than 15% of them seen only once. These data come from a study of beta chain features in type 1 diabetes. Study results and caveats: Among patients with Type 1 diabetes, TCRB CDR3s were moderately but significantly shorter in every one of the four CD4+ subsets.

The source of this sequence is a man aged 25-45 years with type 1 diabetes. The sample comprised naive CD4+ T cells from blood.

The CDR3 DNA is TGTGCCAGCAGCGTAGCTACTAGCTGGGAGACCCAGTACTTC. Translation: CASSVATSWETQYF. The J gene is TRBJ2-5, the V gene TRBV9, with TRBD2 as a possible D gene (6 bases). Trimming shortened V by 0 bases and J by 5 bases, and 11 bases separated the two germline ends. Germline V gene lookup returns CDR1 SGDLS and CDR2 YYNGEE. This CDR3 has 14 amino acids.